The T cell receptor (beta chain) described here comes from a study of Tregs in tolerant kidney transplant recipients (dated by TCRdb to about 2019). The study in broad terms: TCRbeta sequencing was used in the study to identify donor-specific regulatory T cells before combined kidney and bone marrow transplantation, and the identified cells were then tracked after transplant. Several methods of expanding Tregs specific for an allogeneic donor were compared by TCRbeta repertoire sequencing in a few healthy controls. Broad study findings and their caveats: Biological reproducibility was not directly assessed, although technical replication error appeared to be minimal. Expanding Tregs with activated donor B cells appeared to identify the most biologically relevant and donor-specific TCRbeta repertoire. The study was limited by small patient numbers, and the findings need validation in larger populations and under other immunosuppression protocols.

A note on this clone: This receptor's antigen is unknown. Per-nucleotide qualities are absent, and no much larger clonotype sits a single base away.

Unstimulated Tregs (CD4+CD25+CD127-), CD4+ non-Tregs (CD4+CD25-), CD4 and CD8 cells were FACS-sorted from thawed PBMCs. Blood from healthy controls was obtained either from healthy volunteers or as purchased buffy coats. Healthy control blood was processed to PBMCs by Ficoll density gradient and cryopreserved, and patient PBMCs were collected before and after transplant. For TCRbeta CDR3 sequencing, genomic DNA was extracted from sorted cells using the QIAGEN DNeasy Blood and Tissue Kit. High-throughput TCRbeta CDR3 sequencing, including PCR amplification with bias correction and internal controls, was performed commercially through immunoSEQ. As for how the authors treated the data: A unique productive TCRbeta sequence was defined by the CDR3 nucleotide sequence when primers matched, and otherwise by the CDR3 amino acid sequence together with the Vbeta and Jbeta genes. To correct for sorting error, sequences found in more than one sorted population at a frequency ratio of 2:1 or less were discarded, and the remaining shared sequences were assigned to the population with the higher frequency. A sequence was defined as donor-reactive if the sequence was expanded at least 5-fold in CFSE-low cells compared with unstimulated cells and had a frequency of at least 0.01% in CFSE-low cells. Jensen-Shannon divergence calculated on the top 100 TCRbeta sequences ranked by frequency was used to measure repertoire divergence. For samples with multiple sequencing runs, sorting error was corrected separately for each run before the runs were pooled. The source is immuneACCESS, and TCRdb retained only in-frame sequences with V and J called. Part of the clones is not carried over; for the studies checked, unresolved V genes explain less than half of this, and the remainder is unexplained. The DNA gave D and trimming, while V, J and clone size come from that table. The sample table contains over 50,000 clones; only one count was recorded for approximately 82% of them. Jointly, the top ten make up 4.5% to 6.5% of the sample.

The CDR3 contains 15 residues, cysteine and phenylalanine counted. Only the CDR3 DNA stays, 45 bases, in frame from base 1. Compared with germline, V lacks 3 bases and J lacks 4 bases; bases without a gene match: 6. The germline V gene (reference sequence) sets CDR1 to SGHAT and CDR2 to FQDESV. The chain is made from TRBV11-1 and TRBJ2-7, and TRBD1 aligns with 10 junction nucleotides. Sequenced sample: CD4+ T cells from blood. The sequence derives from a human donor in good health. CDR3 protein: CASSLAGTGVYEQYF. The nucleotide sequence is given as TGTGCCAGCAGCTTGGCGGGGACAGGGGTTTACGAGCAGTACTTC.